This TCR beta chain was captured by sequencing in a study of graft-versus-host responses after intestinal transplantation. Study-wide background: For 2 to 4 years after anti-thymocyte globulin induction, all recipients took tacrolimus and steroids.

Method: immunoSEQ multiplex PCR; TCRdb's copy keeps in-frame clones and lacks some. The profile shows 7,400 or so clones, 31% of them singletons. Germline-derived CDR1 and CDR2 are SNHLY and FYNNEI. The junction had 7 bases not matched to a gene; V was cut back by 7 bases and J by 4 bases. This CDR3 contains 15 residues. Study-wide findings and caveats: HvG clone declines early post-transplant were associated with peak circulating GvH levels. The study found high graft-versus-host to host-versus-graft clonal ratios in allografts of patients with graft-donor T cell macrochimerism.

The authors seeded about 200,000 CFSE-labeled responder cells together with about 200,000 irradiated stimulator cells tagged with violet dye. Sorting was performed after the reaction on proliferating CFSE-low CD3+CD4+ and CD3+CD8+ responders. This clone was observed once. This rearrangement joins TRBV2 to TRBJ2-3, with 11 positions matching TRBD2. The receptor was isolated from a human patient who received an intestinal transplant. This specimen consisted of alloreactive CD8+ T cells from a mixed lymphocyte reaction culture, obtained before intestinal transplant. This sample's subset: CFSE-low proliferating T cells sorted from roughly six-day pre-transplant mixed lymphocyte reaction (GvH or HvG direction). CDR3 loop: CASIIAGGPADTQYF. The CDR3 region has the DNA TGTGCCAGCATAATAGCGGGGGGGCCGGCAGATACGCAGTATTTT.